The 32 T cell receptor beta chains reported below all come from one sample, sequenced in a study of spatial heterogeneity in lung cancer. Documented time point: blood at routine non-recurrence follow-up after resection. Whole RNA came from tumor, nontumor lung or frozen PBMC and was sequenced without being sorted. TCRdb recomputed calls from the 5' RACE reads with MiXCR, one row per CDR3 protein. Of around 110,000 distinct CDR3 sequences listed, 10% to 15% are singletons. The sample was PBMCs, taken at follow-up. The receptors shown here come from a male donor with early-stage non-small cell lung cancer.

This clonotype has a handful of counts. The gene calls are TRBV2 and TRBJ1-1, with D possibly being TRBD1 (5 bases). This CDR3 comprises 13 residues. Trimming pared 4 bases from V and 2 bases from J, leaving 8 bases between. Germline V lookup: CDR1 SNHLY, CDR2 FYNNEI. The chain's CDR3 is CASSGRGNTEAFF. Written as DNA, the CDR3 is TGTGCCAGCAGTGGGAGGGGAAACACTGAAGCTTTCTTT.

This clonotype has a count of ten or more. The chain links TRBV7-9 to TRBJ2-7, with D possibly TRBD2 on 5 matching bases. V was shortened by 4 bases and J by 1 base, with 11 bases between the two germline ends. This CDR3 is built from 14 residues. Germline V gives CDR1 SEHNR, CDR2 FQNEAQ (reference sequence). The CDR3 sequence: CASSSDGLSYEQYF. Written as DNA, the CDR3 is TGTGCCAGCAGCTCAGACGGACTGTCCTACGAGCAGTACTTC.

The table lists this clonotype with a few counts. V is TRBV7-2 and J is TRBJ1-4, with D unresolved. The germline gives CDR1 SGHTA, CDR2 FQGNSA. V was clipped by 5 bases and J by 0 bases, with 10 bases between them. The CDR3 totals 15 residues. The CDR3 here is CASSPLRATNEKLFF. The DNA of the CDR3 is TGTGCCAGCAGCCCCCTTCGCGCAACTAATGAAAAACTGTTTTTT. The entire variable domain, with the rest obtained from reference TRBV7-2 and TRBJ1-4, is as follows: GAGVSQSPSNKVTEKGKDVELRCDPISGHTALYWYRQSLGQGLEFLIYFQGNSAPDKSGLPSDRFSAERTGGSVSTLTIQRTQQEDSAVYLCASSPLRATNEKLFFGSGTQLSVL.

This clonotype turned up a few times. The chain recombines TRBV28 with TRBJ2-6, with D possibly TRBD2 on 5 matching bases. Germline-derived CDR1 and CDR2 are MDHEN and SYDVKM. V gave up 5 bases and J gave up 0 bases, with 17 bases separating them. The CDR3 runs to 18 residues. CDR3 in amino acids: CASSPPQAGGSGANVLTF. The CDR3 coding sequence is TGTGCCAGCAGTCCCCCCCAGGCGGGCGGCTCTGGGGCCAACGTCCTGACTTTC. Looking up the rest from reference TRBV28 and TRBJ2-6 gives the full variable domain: DVKVTQSSRYLVKRTGEKVFLECVQDMDHENMFWYRQDPGLGLRLIYFSYDVKMKEKGDIPEGYSVSREKKERFSLILESASTNQTSMYLCASSPPQAGGSGANVLTFGAGSRLTVL.

This clonotype was observed at least ten times. V usage is TRBV4-3 and J usage is TRBJ1-6, with 7 bases aligning to TRBD1. The CDR3 is made up of 16 amino acids. The germline CDR1 and CDR2 sequences are LGHNA and YSLEER. J was trimmed by 4 bases and V by 4 bases; bases with no gene match: 7. CDR3 DNA sequence: TGCGCCAGCAGCCGAGCTCCACAGGGGTATAATTCACCCCTCCACTTT. It translates to CASSRAPQGYNSPLHF.

The sample holds a few counts of this clonotype. This rearrangement joins TRBV12-5 to TRBJ1-1; a possible D gene is TRBD1 (5 bases). This CDR3 comprises 13 residues. V lost 7 bases and J 6 bases, leaving 15 bases between the germline ends. Germline lookup yields CDR1 LGHNT and CDR2 FRNRAP. This CDR3 is CASDNRGNAEAFF. The CDR3 coding sequence is TGTGCTAGTGATAATAGGGGTAACGCTGAAGCTTTCTTT.

The chain uses TRBV5-4 and TRBJ1-4, with a possible D match to TRBD1 (5 bases). Trimming cost V 4 bases and J 5 bases, with 12 bases left between them. The CDR3 contains 14 residues. The germline gives CDR1 SGHNT, CDR2 YYREEE (reference sequence). The CDR3 protein is CASSNRDGNEKLFF. CDR3 in DNA: TGTGCCAGCAGCAACCGGGACGGGAATGAAAAACTGTTTTTT.

The J gene is TRBJ1-1, the V gene TRBV5-8; D is ambiguous. CDR3 length equals 10 residues. Trimming cost V 4 bases and J 10 bases, with 8 bases left between them. Germline V gene sequence: CDR1 SGHTS, CDR2 YDEGEE. The CDR3 is CASSLRGAFF. The CDR3 DNA sequence: TGTGCCAGCAGCCTCCGCGGAGCTTTCTTT.

About this clonotype: Given the absence of the conserved phenylalanine or tryptophan at the CDR3 end, a read error is likely. The gene calls are TRBV6-2 or TRBV6-3 and TRBJ1-5; 9 bases are a match to TRBD1. Germline V gene lookup returns CDR1 MNHEY and CDR2 SVGEGT. CDR3 length: 20 residues. Trimming cost V 2 bases and J 0 bases; bases outside gene matches: 14. The CDR3 reads CASSYRGTGQGTYSNQPQHS. The CDR3 DNA is TGTGCCAGCAGTTACAGGGGAACGGGACAGGGCACCTATAGCAATCAGCCCCAGCATTCT.

This clonotype was observed a few times. The CDR3 DNA sequence: TGTGCCAGCAGCCAATCTCGCGGGGGGCCCTACGAGCAGTACTTC. The encoded protein is CASSQSRGGPYEQYF. The rearrangement uses TRBV4-2 and TRBJ2-7; 8 bases are shared with TRBD2. Germline V gene lookup returns CDR1 LGHNA and CDR2 YNFKEQ. The CDR3 runs to 15 residues. V trimming: 2 bases; J trimming: 2 bases; junction bases outside the gene matches: 5.

The rearrangement uses TRBV29-1 and TRBJ2-1; D gene ambiguous. This CDR3 spans 15 amino acids. Between the trimmed V and J ends, which lost 0 bases and 0 bases, there was a span of 9 bases. Germline V gene sequence: CDR1 SQVTM, CDR2 ANQGSEA. The CDR3 DNA is TGCAGCGTTGAAGATCGAATGAGCTCCTACAATGAGCAGTTCTTC. Amino acid sequence: CSVEDRMSSYNEQFF.

The chain recombines TRBV12-3 or TRBV12-4 with TRBJ1-1; possible D gene TRBD1, 6 bases. Trimming removed 5 bases at V and 1 base at J, with 14 bases between. This CDR3 spans 15 amino acids. The CDR3: CASSPSGGRNTEAFF. CDR3 DNA sequence: TGTGCCAGCAGTCCGTCGGGGGGCCGGAACACTGAAGCTTTCTTT.

This clonotype was found many times. The chain couples TRBV28 to TRBJ1-5, with TRBD1 matching over 8 bases. Unmatched junction bases numbered 1, after V lost 3 bases and J lost 6 bases. The CDR3 is 13 residues long. The germline V gene encodes CDR1 MDHEN and CDR2 SYDVKM. The CDR3 bases are TGTGCCAGCAGTTTGACAGGGGTTCAGCCCCAGCATTTT. It specifies CASSLTGVQPQHF.

The rearrangement links TRBV9 to TRBJ1-3; the D gene is possibly TRBD1 (6 bases). V was cut by 4 bases and J by 9 bases, with 20 bases left in between. Germline V gives CDR1 SGDLS, CDR2 YYNGEE. This CDR3 contains 15 residues. The CDR3 here is CASSSRDRDIGTIYF. CDR3 nucleotides: TGTGCCAGCAGCTCCCGGGATCGGGACATCGGCACCATATATTTT. Full variable domain (missing parts from reference TRBV9 and TRBJ1-3): DSGVTQTPKHLITATGQRVTLRCSPRSGDLSVYWYQQSLDQGLQFLIQYYNGEERAKGNILERFSAQQFPDLHSELNLSSLELGDSALYFCASSSRDRDIGTIYFGEGSWLTVV.

This clonotype was seen only a few times. CDR3 residues: CASSFSTVNTEAFF. As DNA, the CDR3 is TGTGCCAGCAGCTTTTCGACAGTGAACACTGAAGCTTTCTTT. The gene calls are TRBV7-2 and TRBJ1-1; possible D gene TRBD1, 5 bases. CDR1 and CDR2 from the germline V gene are SGHTA and FQGNSA. V lost 3 bases to trimming and J lost 0 bases, with 8 bases between them. This CDR3 spans 14 amino acids. Full variable domain (rest looked up from reference TRBV7-2 and TRBJ1-1): GAGVSQSPSNKVTEKGKDVELRCDPISGHTALYWYRQSLGQGLEFLIYFQGNSAPDKSGLPSDRFSAERTGGSVSTLTIQRTQQEDSAVYLCASSFSTVNTEAFFGQGTRLTVV.

The V gene is TRBV15, the J gene TRBJ2-7; D is tentatively TRBD1 or TRBD2 (5 bases each). Trimming left V 2 bases short and J 2 bases short, with 10 bases between. The CDR3 is 14 amino acids. The germline V gene has CDR1 LNHNV and CDR2 YYDKDF (reference sequence). DNA for the CDR3: TGTGCCACCAGCAGACAGGGACCAACCTACGAGCAGTACTTC. Translated, it gives CATSRQGPTYEQYF.

The chain has TRBV7-8 and TRBJ2-7; D ambiguous. Germline V gene data show CDR1 as SGHVS and CDR2 as FQNEAQ. The CDR3 contains 11 residues. Trimming left V 5 bases short and J 4 bases short, with 6 bases between. The CDR3 coding sequence is TGTGCCAGCAGCGTTTTGTACGAGCAGTACTTC. Encoded protein: CASSVLYEQYF.

Notes on this clonotype: This may be a read error: a much more frequent sequence differs by one nucleotide. This chain uses TRBV7-2 with TRBJ1-4; D remains ambiguous. The CDR3 is 15 residues long. V dropped 5 bases and J dropped 3 bases, with 13 bases sitting between them. Per germline, CDR1 SGHTA and CDR2 FQGNSA. The chain's CDR3 is CTSSPRGLPNEKLFF. CDR3 DNA: TGTACCAGCAGCCCGCGGGGTCTCCCTAATGAAAAACTGTTTTTT.

This clonotype was seen a handful of times. J is TRBJ1-2 and V is TRBV6-5, with 8 bases identical to TRBD1. Germline V gene lookup returns CDR1 MNHEY and CDR2 SVGAGI. This CDR3 is built from 15 residues. V trimming: 5 bases; J trimming: 5 bases; junction bases outside the gene matches: 10. This CDR3 is CASSNGQGGWYGYTF. In DNA, the CDR3 is TGTGCCAGCAGTAATGGACAGGGTGGTTGGTATGGCTACACCTTC.

This clonotype came up many times. The genes are TRBV20-1 and TRBJ1-2; D is unresolved. V was clipped by 3 bases and J by 4 bases, with 3 bases between them. This CDR3 is built from 10 residues. Per germline, CDR1 DFQATT and CDR2 SNEGSKA (reference sequence). The CDR3, as DNA: TGCAGTGCTAGGCTCTATGGCTACACCTTC. This encodes CSARLYGYTF.

In its sample, this clonotype was seen many times. The rearrangement joins TRBV24-1 to TRBJ2-7; no clear D gene. CDR1 and CDR2 from the germline V gene are KGHDR and SFDVKD. Trimming shortened V by 3 bases and J by 3 bases, and 14 bases separated the two germline ends. CDR3 length: 15 amino acids. This CDR3 is CATSDIDKANYEQYF. As DNA, the CDR3 is TGTGCCACCAGTGATATAGACAAGGCAAACTACGAGCAGTACTTC.

The rearrangement uses TRBV9 and TRBJ2-1, with 7 bases aligning to TRBD1. Per germline, CDR1 SGDLS and CDR2 YYNGEE. This CDR3 has 14 residues. V lost 6 bases, J lost 2 bases, and 5 bases stayed unmatched. CDR3 coding DNA: TGTGCCAGCACTTCAGGGACAGCCTACAATGAGCAGTTCTTC. It codes for CASTSGTAYNEQFF.

The gene calls are TRBV5-1 and TRBJ2-3, with 7 positions matching TRBD1. The CDR3 extends over 13 amino acids. V lost 4 bases to trimming and J lost 6 bases; unmatched junction nucleotides: 5. Germline loops: CDR1 SGHRS, CDR2 YFSETQ. The CDR3 sequence is CASSPGQADTQYF. DNA of the CDR3: TGCGCCAGCAGCCCAGGACAGGCCGATACGCAGTATTTT.

The V call is TRBV7-3, the J call TRBJ1-1, with D perhaps matching TRBD1 (5 bases). V was clipped by 2 bases and J by 4 bases, with 8 bases between them. Germline V lookup: CDR1 SGHTA, CDR2 FQGTGA. This CDR3 contains 13 residues. DNA for the CDR3: TGTGCCAGCAGCTTACTTGGGACCACTGAAGCTTTCTTT. Its protein is CASSLLGTTEAFF.

This rearrangement joins TRBV6-5 to TRBJ1-1, with TRBD1 matching 8 bases. V gave up 2 bases and J gave up 10 bases; unmatched junction bases: 9. Germline CDR1 reads MNHEY; CDR2 reads SVGAGI. The CDR3 runs to 14 residues. CDR3 region: CASSYRDRLEVAFF. The CDR3 nucleotides are TGTGCCAGCAGTTACCGGGACAGGTTAGAGGTAGCTTTCTTT.

The chain is built from TRBV4-3 and TRBJ2-7, with D possibly TRBD2 on 5 matching bases. The CDR3 totals 14 residues. Germline V CDR1 and CDR2: LGHNA, YSLEER. Trimming removed 0 bases at V and 2 bases at J, with 8 bases between. Here the CDR3 DNA reads TGCGCCAGCAGCCAAGACGAGGGTCCCTACGAGCAGTACTTC. This sequence encodes CASSQDEGPYEQYF.

This clonotype was counted at least ten times. V gene TRBV5-1 combines with J gene TRBJ1-5; D is uncertain. The CDR3 loop spans 13 amino acids. Germline V gene data show CDR1 as SGHRS and CDR2 as YFSETQ. The V and J ends lost 0 bases and 1 base respectively, with 2 bases between them. The CDR3 nucleotides read TGCGCCAGCAGCTTGGACAGCAATCAGCCCCAGCATTTT. It encodes CASSLDSNQPQHF.

The genes are TRBV2 and TRBJ2-3; D gene unclear. Trimming pared 3 bases from V and 0 bases from J, leaving 1 base between. The germline gives CDR1 SNHLY, CDR2 FYNNEI. The length of the CDR3 is 12 residues. The CDR3 sequence is CASSESTDTQYF. In DNA form, the CDR3 reads TGTGCCAGCAGTGAGAGCACAGATACGCAGTATTTT. The whole variable domain, filled in from reference TRBV2 and TRBJ2-3, reads EPEVTQTPSHQVTQMGQEVILRCVPISNHLYFYWYRQILGQKVEFLVSFYNNEISEKSEIFDDQFSVERPDGSNFTLKIRSTKLEDSAMYFCASSESTDTQYFGPGTRLTVL.

This chain uses TRBV4-1 with TRBJ2-5; the D gene is possibly TRBD2 (5 bases). Germline V CDR1 and CDR2: MGHRA, YSYEKL. V was cut by 1 base and J by 0 bases, with 6 bases left in between. This CDR3 has 14 amino acids. The CDR3 loop reads CASSQGEYQETQYF. The CDR3 DNA follows: TGCGCCAGCAGCCAAGGGGAGTACCAAGAGACCCAGTACTTC.

This clonotype has only a few counts. J is TRBJ2-7 and V is TRBV20-1; TRBD1 agrees at 7 bases. Germline V lookup: CDR1 DFQATT, CDR2 SNEGSKA (reference sequence). V shed 3 bases, J shed 3 bases, and the junction held 11 bases outside the gene matches. The CDR3 contains 15 residues. Written as DNA, the CDR3 is TGCAGTGCTAGCGATCCGACAGGGTCGGACTACGAGCAGTACTTC. Translated: CSASDPTGSDYEQYF.

This clonotype was seen more than once but under ten times. J is TRBJ1-5 and V is TRBV15; D unclear. With 1 base removed from V and 2 bases from J, the gap between germline ends came to 6 bases. Germline CDR1 reads LNHNV; CDR2 reads YYDKDF (reference sequence). The CDR3 extends over 14 amino acids. This CDR3 is CATSRAMGNQPQHF. The CDR3 bases are TGTGCCACCAGCAGAGCAATGGGCAATCAGCCCCAGCATTTT.

This clonotype was seen only a few times. This chain uses TRBV5-1 with TRBJ2-5; D possibly corresponds to TRBD1 (7 bases). This CDR3 spans 13 amino acids. V dropped 0 bases and J dropped 13 bases, with 16 bases sitting between them. The germline CDR1 and CDR2 sequences are SGHRS and YFSETQ. CDR3 DNA: TGCGCCAGCAGCTTGGAGGGACAGCGGGCTCCGTACTTC. Its translation is CASSLEGQRAPYF.